This TCR beta chain is drawn from a study of T cells in Graves' hyperthyroidism and ophthalmopathy. Researchers amplified the TCR beta CDR3 regions from RNA transcripts. HTBI primers were used for first-round RT-PCR of the TCR CDR3. MiXCR, applied by TCRdb to the multiplex PCR reads, yields one record per CDR3 protein. Of 600,000 or so distinct CDR3 sequences in the sample, about a sixth were seen once. Per germline, CDR1 MDHEN and CDR2 SYDVKM. CDR3 length: 15 amino acids. V lost 3 bases, J lost 8 bases, and 10 bases stayed unmatched. This clonotype was seen ten or more times. Its cognate antigen is unknown. General study findings and limits: Researchers found most expanded thyroid clonotypes above 0.001 in blood as well. Ophthalmopathy was separated from stable hyperthyroidism by a 13 V-J model.

This TCR was sampled from a woman in her thirties with Graves' hyperthyroidism. What was sequenced was blood. The V call is TRBV28, the J call TRBJ1-5; 7 bases align to TRBD1. The CDR3 DNA follows: TGTGCCAGCAGTTTCCCCCCAGGGGGTAGGGAGCCCCAGCATTTT. Protein: CASSFPPGGREPQHF.